These T cell receptor beta chains were read from a single sample in a study of technical replicates of blood from four donors. TCRdb keeps only in-frame clones here, not all; method: immunoSEQ multiplex PCR. The top ten clones hold roughly 4% of a sample with tens of thousands of clones, just over 90% of them seen once. The sequencing input was PBMCs. The receptor source for this set is a human donor in good health. Some clones in this sample may be carry-over from other donors' samples. CDR3s include the opening cysteine and the closing phenylalanine or tryptophan. A D gene is named only where the DNA matches it firmly. Not every row has a clone size; where given, it reads once, few, many or a size class.

clone_size	d_call	v_call	cdr3_length	j_call	cdr3_aa	cdr3_nt
.	TRBD1	TRBV5-1	15	TRBJ2-7	CASSLGGTGIYEQYF	TGCGCCAGCAGCTTGGGTGGGACAGGGATCTACGAGCAGTACTTC
.	.	TRBV7-3	16	TRBJ1-2	CASSLSPTAGEDGYTF	TGTGCCAGCAGCTTAAGCCCTACGGCCGGAGAAGATGGCTACACCTTC
.	.	TRBV27	14	TRBJ2-3	CASSNYPSTDTQYF	TGTGCCAGCAGTAACTACCCAAGCACAGATACGCAGTATTTT
once	.	TRBV13	17	TRBJ2-7	CASSFFRGRSSSYEQYF	TGTGCCAGCAGCTTTTTCAGGGGACGATCTAGCTCCTACGAGCAGTACTTC
.	TRBD1	TRBV7-9	18	TRBJ2-2	CASSNGPDRGLVTGELFF	TGTGCCAGCAGCAACGGACCAGACAGGGGGCTTGTCACCGGGGAGCTGTTTTTT
.	.	TRBV6-5	14	TRBJ2-3	CASSGGTSTDTQYF	TGTGCCAGCAGCGGCGGGACCAGCACAGATACGCAGTATTTT
.	TRBD2	TRBV4-3	14	TRBJ2-5	CASSQDGRGETQYF	TGCGCCAGCAGCCAAGACGGGAGGGGAGAGACCCAGTACTTC
.	.	TRBV5-5	14	TRBJ1-1	CASSFMGQNTEAFF	TGTGCCAGCAGCTTCATGGGACAGAACACTGAAGCTTTCTTT
.	.	TRBV20-1	11	TRBJ1-2	CSARIGDGYTF	TGCAGTGCTAGAATAGGAGATGGCTACACCTTC
.	TRBD2	TRBV27	18	TRBJ2-7	CASSLSQGTSGRRNEQYF	TGTGCCAGCAGTTTATCGCAAGGGACTAGCGGGAGGAGGAACGAGCAGTACTTC
.	.	TRBV5-1	21	TRBJ2-2	CASSPSRRSGLLEKNTGELFF	TGCGCCAGCAGCCCCTCCCGTCGATCGGGTCTCTTGGAAAAGAACACCGGGGAGCTGTTTTTT
few	TRBD2	TRBV12-5	18	TRBJ2-2	CASAGWVGTSPPTGELFF	TGTGCTAGTGCCGGTTGGGTAGGGACTAGCCCGCCCACCGGGGAGCTGTTTTTT
once	.	TRBV5-6	16	TRBJ1-2	CASSFFRMTATMRYTF	TGTGCCAGCAGCTTTTTTCGGATGACAGCAACTATGCGCTACACCTTC
.	.	TRBV6-1	14	TRBJ1-5	CASRVVGFEGPQHF	TGTGCCAGCAGAGTGGTCGGATTCGAGGGGCCCCAGCATTTT
.	.	TRBV5-8	16	TRBJ2-6	CASSLESGTGANVLTF	TGTGCCAGCAGCTTGGAGTCGGGGACTGGGGCCAACGTCCTGACTTTC
.	TRBD1	TRBV7-2	15	TRBJ1-6	CASRSPDRGFLALHF	TGTGCCAGCAGGTCCCCGGACAGGGGATTTCTGGCCCTCCACTTT
.	.	TRBV30	15	TRBJ1-6	CAWSTRAKGGSPLHF	TGTGCCTGGAGTACCCGGGCGAAGGGAGGTTCACCCCTCCACTTT
.	.	TRBV19	12	TRBJ2-6	CASSFLVNVLTF	TGTGCCAGTAGTTTCCTTGTCAACGTCCTGACTTTC
.	.	TRBV4-2	15	TRBJ1-5	CASSQTSGSNQPQHF	TGTGCCAGCAGCCAGACCTCGGGGAGCAATCAGCCCCAGCATTTT
.	.	TRBV15	15	TRBJ1-3	CATSRDQGSGNTIYF	TGTGCCACCAGCAGAGATCAGGGGTCTGGAAACACCATATATTTT
once	.	TRBV4-3	16	TRBJ1-2	CASSQDWGRGADGYTF	TGCGCCAGCAGCCAAGATTGGGGGAGGGGAGCGGATGGCTACACCTTC
once	.	TRBV5-4	12	TRBJ1-2	CASSQGNYGYTF	TGTGCCAGCAGTCAGGGGAACTATGGCTACACCTTC
once	.	TRBV11-2	15	TRBJ2-4	CASSSALVAKNIQYF	TGTGCCAGCAGCTCCGCGTTGGTAGCCAAAAACATTCAGTACTTC
.	TRBD1	TRBV11-3	14	TRBJ2-1	CASSHRQGDNEQFF	TGTGCCAGCAGCCATAGACAGGGAGACAATGAGCAGTTCTTC
once	.	TRBV6-5	14	TRBJ1-1	CASSTSLARRPTFF	TGTGCCAGCAGTACCTCATTGGCCCGTCGCCCAACTTTCTTT
.	TRBD1	TRBV7-8	15	TRBJ1-5	CASSLGQGAGQPQHF	TGTGCCAGCAGCTTAGGACAGGGGGCAGGGCAGCCCCAGCATTTT
.	TRBD2	TRBV27	14	TRBJ2-7	CASSKREGYYEQYF	TGTGCCAGCAGTAAGCGGGAGGGGTACTACGAGCAGTACTTC
.	.	TRBV6-6	12	TRBJ1-4	CASSTTNEKLFF	TGTGCCAGCAGCACAACTAATGAAAAACTGTTTTTT
.	TRBD2	TRBV25-1	15	TRBJ2-7	CASSAMGEGSYEQYF	TGTGCCAGCAGTGCCATGGGGGAGGGCTCCTACGAGCAGTACTTC
.	TRBD1	TRBV13	15	TRBJ2-1	CASSTGTGGTNEQFF	TGTGCCAGCAGCACCGGGACAGGGGGAACCAATGAGCAGTTCTTC
.	TRBD1	TRBV29-1	14	TRBJ1-1	CSVDYRGRNTEAFF	TGCAGCGTTGACTACAGGGGGCGCAACACTGAAGCTTTCTTT
.	TRBD1	TRBV27	17	TRBJ2-6	CASSAGTGYSGANVLTF	TGTGCCAGCAGTGCCGGGACAGGGTACTCTGGGGCCAACGTCCTGACTTTC
.	.	TRBV6-1	13	TRBJ1-3	CASSEETGNTIYF	TGTGCCAGCAGTGAGGAGACTGGAAACACCATATATTTT
.	TRBD2	TRBV5-6	13	TRBJ2-7	CASSIRGGNEQYF	TGTGCCAGCAGTATCCGGGGGGGGAACGAGCAGTACTTC
.	TRBD1	TRBV4-2	15	TRBJ1-3	CASSQDLGGGYTIYF	TGTGCCAGCAGCCAAGACTTAGGGGGCGGGTACACCATATATTTT
.	TRBD2	TRBV11-2	20	TRBJ2-1	CASSLDQRLAGVNPENEQFF	TGTGCCAGCAGCTTAGATCAGAGACTAGCGGGAGTAAACCCGGAGAATGAGCAGTTCTTC
.	TRBD1	TRBV25-1	16	TRBJ1-2	CASSERGQTANYGYTF	TGTGCCAGCAGTGAAAGGGGGCAGACAGCTAACTATGGCTACACCTTC
.	TRBD1	TRBV29-1	18	TRBJ2-1	CSARLSGQGPSGYNEQFF	TGCAGCGCTCGGTTATCGGGACAGGGTCCCTCGGGCTACAATGAGCAGTTCTTC
.	TRBD1	TRBV6-4	15	TRBJ1-2	CASSDSGQGAAGYTF	TGTGCCAGCAGTGACTCGGGACAGGGGGCCGCTGGCTACACCTTC
once	TRBD2	TRBV29-1	19	TRBJ2-3	CSVEGTRGLAGGNTDTQYF	TGCAGCGTTGAAGGTACGAGAGGACTAGCGGGGGGCAACACAGATACGCAGTATTTT
.	TRBD2	TRBV10-3	15	TRBJ2-2	CAISECLAGAGELFF	TGTGCCATCAGTGAGTGCCTAGCGGGGGCCGGGGAGCTGTTTTTT
.	.	TRBV7-2	17	TRBJ1-6	CASSLAPAGFGNSPLHF	TGTGCCAGCAGCTTAGCCCCCGCAGGGTTTGGTAATTCACCCCTCCACTTT
.	.	TRBV5-6	16	TRBJ1-3	CASRMGQKTSGNTIYF	TGTGCCAGCAGAATGGGACAAAAGACCTCTGGAAACACCATATATTTT